The 8 T cell receptor beta chains below come from one sample, sequenced in a study of T-cell reconstitution after alpha-beta-depleted transplantation in children. A TCRbeta library incorporating unique molecular identifiers was prepared. TCRdb reprocessed the PCR reads via MiXCR and lists one record per CDR3 protein. The profile covers some 600,000 distinct CDR3 sequences, with approximately 17% appearing a single time and about 1.1% taken by the ten largest. The sample here was PBMCs from the stem cell graft donor, taken from the stem cell graft. All receptors derive from a human donor who donated a stem cell graft to a child with acute myeloid leukemia.

The sample holds a few counts of this clonotype. V and J are TRBV4-3 and TRBJ2-1, with 12 bases identical to TRBD1. The CDR3 contains 17 residues. The junction had 9 bases not matched to a gene; V was cut back by 0 bases and J by 9 bases. Germline V gene sequence: CDR1 LGHNA, CDR2 YSLEER. Here the CDR3 reads CASSQDPPGQGAAEQFF. DNA for the CDR3: TGCGCCAGCAGCCAAGATCCTCCGGGACAGGGGGCGGCTGAGCAGTTCTTC.

The chain combines TRBV3-1 with TRBJ2-1; 7 bases match TRBD1. The CDR3 contains 13 residues. The V segment lost 2 bases and the J segment 7 bases; nucleotides outside the gene matches: 2. From germline, CDR1 is LGHDT and CDR2 YNNKEL (reference sequence). The CDR3 DNA reads as TGTGCCAGCAGCCAATCCAGGGGGAATGAGCAGTTCTTC. It codes for CASSQSRGNEQFF.

This clonotype has more than one count but fewer than ten. This chain connects TRBV5-4 to TRBJ2-1, with D possibly TRBD1 on 5 matching bases. The germline gives CDR1 SGHNT, CDR2 YYREEE (reference sequence). Trimming took off 0 bases at V and 9 bases at J, with 16 bases between the two ends. This CDR3 is 15 amino acids long. CDR3 protein: CASSLGLGAVSEQFF. As DNA, the CDR3 is TGTGCCAGCAGCTTGGGCCTAGGGGCGGTCAGTGAGCAGTTCTTC.

This clonotype was observed a single time. The V gene is TRBV20-1, the J gene TRBJ2-1; 8 bases agree with TRBD1. This CDR3 is built from 14 residues. The V gene's germline CDR1 is DFQATT and CDR2 SNEGSKA (reference sequence). J was trimmed by 9 bases and V by 0 bases; bases with no gene match: 7. The CDR3 DNA follows: TGCAGTGCTAGAGACAAACTGGACAGGGCTGAGCAGTTCTTC. It encodes CSARDKLDRAEQFF.

This clonotype was seen more than once but under ten times. V gene TRBV5-1 combines with J gene TRBJ1-1; no clear D. Germline CDR1 SGHRS, CDR2 YFSETQ. V was cut by 0 bases and J by 4 bases, with 13 bases left in between. The CDR3 contains 15 residues. The CDR3 sequence: CASSLAYLGGTEAFF. In DNA, the CDR3 is TGCGCCAGCAGCTTGGCCTACCTCGGCGGCACTGAAGCTTTCTTT. The whole variable domain, remainder taken from reference TRBV5-1 and TRBJ1-1, is KAGVTQTPRYLIKTRGQQVTLSCSPISGHRSVSWYQQTPGQGLQFLFEYFSETQRNKGNFPGRFSGRQFSNSRSEMNVSTLELGDSALYLCASSLAYLGGTEAFFGQGTRLTVV.

This clonotype was seen ten or more times. Germline and junction disagree at one end, which may indicate a read error. V gene TRBV12-3 or TRBV12-4 combines with J gene TRBJ1-5, with a possible D match to TRBD1 (5 bases). The CDR3 covers 15 residues. In DNA, the CDR3 is TGTGCCAGCAGCTTAGTGGGGACGAGCAATCAGCCCCAGCATTTT. This translates into CASSLVGTSNQPQHF.

Concerning this clonotype: At one of its ends the junction is not consistent with the germline gene, which may arise from a read error. This chain joins TRBV29-1 and TRBJ1-1; TRBD1 matches 9 bases. Germline V gene data show CDR1 as SQVTM and CDR2 as ANQGSEA. CDR3 length equals 13 residues. The CDR3 DNA reads TGCAGCGCAAAAGGACAGGGGAACACTGAAGCTTTATTT. Translation: CSAKGQGNTEALF.

In this sample, this clonotype turned up a few times. The CDR3 spells CASSLIQGGTEAFF. In nucleotides, the CDR3 is TGTGCCAGCAGCTTAATCCAAGGGGGCACTGAAGCTTTCTTT. V usage is TRBV7-2 and J usage is TRBJ1-1; perhaps TRBD1 as D (6 bases). Germline V lookup: CDR1 SGHTA, CDR2 FQGNSA. V was trimmed by 2 bases and J by 4 bases, leaving 11 bases between them. CDR3 length: 14 residues.